The T cell receptor beta chain described here comes from a study of PD-L1 blockade in urothelial cancer. Study-wide background: From 2014, patients received atezolizumab, given as 1,200 mg intravenously every 3 weeks. Previous chemotherapy exposure amounted to 0 to 3 regimens for patients.

With respect to this clone: One end of the junction does not line up with germline, which may come from a read error.

Urothelial carcinoma in patients was locally advanced or metastatic. Germline lookup yields CDR1 SSHAT and CDR2 FNYEAQ (reference sequence). This CDR3 region has 13 residues. Using immunoSEQ multiplex PCR, the repertoire was profiled, and TCRdb retains in-frame clones only, with some absent. The sample holds about 88,000 clones, approximately 91% seen once. The starting material was PBMCs, obtained around atezolizumab (anti-PD-L1) treatment. The chain has TRBV7-7 and TRBJ2-5; D not resolved. The source of this sequence is a man in his fifties or sixties with urothelial cancer. The CDR3 DNA reads as TGTGCTAGCAGCTCAGTGTACCAAGAGACCCAGTACTTC. Its protein product is CASSSVYQETQYF.